This T cell receptor (beta chain) is drawn from a study of response to subunit inactivated influenza vaccine listed by TCRdb under 2018. For context, the study as a whole: To follow how T cells responded to a trivalent subunit inactivated influenza vaccine, the researchers relied on deep quantitative profiling of the T cell receptor repertoire.

Turning to this clonotype: It has no known antigen specificity. There are no base qualities to consult, and no much larger clone falls within one base.

CDR1 and CDR2 (MGHRA, YSYEKL) derive from the germline V gene. V is cut by 1 base and J by 0 bases, and the space between the germline ends is 7 bases. The CDR3 runs 15 amino acids, cysteine and phenylalanine included. Left in the record is the CDR3 DNA by itself, 45 bases read in frame from the first base. What the research found in general, with its limitations: The authors suggested that each seasonal influenza vaccination may recruit only a limited number of new T cells.

To prepare the library, RT-PCR was applied. Sequenced on an Illumina HiSeq 2500. In TCRdb, the public reads were trimmed at Q25 with fastp and aligned with MiXCR, with productive beta chains retained. One record per CDR3 amino acid sequence lists the most common genes and DNA. This sample comprises under 550,000 distinct CDR3 sequences, more than 7% of them detected only once. The ten top clones hold over 10% of the sample. The rearranged chain carries TRBV4-1 and TRBJ1-5, with no confident D gene call. This receptor was identified in a man between 50 and 75 years old who received an inactivated influenza vaccine. Donor details come from another sample of the same person, matched by shared clones. The sequences come from PBMCs from blood, collected roughly 24 months after vaccination. CDR3 reads: CASSQGQASNQPQHF. The bases are TGCGCCAGCAGCCAAGGGCAGGCTAGCAATCAGCCCCAGCATTTT.